One sample yielded the 22 T cell receptor beta chains listed below, sequenced in a study of shared clonotypes between healthy human individuals. Using immunoSEQ multiplex PCR, the repertoire was profiled, and TCRdb retains in-frame clones only, with some absent. The sample comprises roughly 1,100,000 clones, roughly 75% of which are singletons, and approximately 1.5% rests with the top ten. Sample: memory CD4+ T cells sorted from blood. Subset denoted: CD45RA-negative fraction. The receptor source for this set is a young man in good health.

This clone has a handful of counts. The chain joins TRBV10-1 to TRBJ2-3, with unresolved D. Germline assignment: CDR1 WNHNN and CDR2 SYGVQD (reference sequence). Trimming stripped 6 bases from V and 6 bases from J, with 10 bases between. The CDR3 length is 12 residues. The DNA for the CDR3 is TGCGCCAGCAGCCCTGGTGGGGATACGCAGTATTTT. Translated, it gives CASSPGGDTQYF.

V is TRBV12-1 and J is TRBJ2-1; no DNA check was done on the table's D call, TRBD2. TRBV12-1 is deemed a pseudogene. This CDR3 has 16 residues. Here the CDR3 reads CASSCVLAGVPYEQFF. The CDR3 DNA follows: TGTGCCAGCAGCTGCGTGCTAGCGGGAGTTCCATACGAGCAGTTCTTC.

In nucleotides, the CDR3 is TGTGCCAGCAGTTTTGCCGGGGTAGGGGTCGAAAAACTGTTTTTT. It codes for CASSFAGVGVEKLFF. This rearrangement joins TRBV28 to TRBJ1-4, with D tentatively TRBD1 (5 bases). The CDR3 totals 15 residues. Trimming cost V 3 bases and J 8 bases, with 16 bases left between them. CDR1 MDHEN and CDR2 SYDVKM come from the germline V gene.

The chain has TRBV27 and TRBJ1-6, with a weak D call TRBD1 (5 bases). V was trimmed by 7 bases and J by 9 bases, leaving 19 bases between them. The CDR3 is 15 residues long. Germline-derived CDR1 and CDR2 are MNHEY and SMNVEV (reference sequence). This CDR3 is CASIAGGPRGSPLHF. The CDR3 DNA sequence: TGTGCCAGCATCGCGGGCGGGCCTAGGGGTTCACCCCTCCACTTT.

The gene calls are TRBV10-2 and TRBJ2-7, with TRBD2 matching over 7 bases. V lost 8 bases, J lost 6 bases, and 7 bases stayed unmatched. CDR1 and CDR2 from the germline V gene are WSHSY and SAAADI. The CDR3 totals 12 residues. The CDR3 region is CASRAGVGEQYF. In DNA form, the CDR3 reads TGCGCCAGCCGTGCGGGGGTAGGCGAGCAGTACTTC.

The table lists this clone with a count of one. The chain combines TRBV9 with TRBJ2-3; TRBD2 matches 7 bases. The V segment lost 3 bases and the J segment 0 bases; nucleotides outside the gene matches: 16. Germline CDR1 reads SGDLS; CDR2 reads YYNGEE. The CDR3 runs to 19 residues. CDR3 in amino acids: CASSARTSIFPGSTDTQYF. CDR3 DNA: TGTGCCAGCAGCGCCCGGACTAGTATATTTCCGGGGAGCACAGATACGCAGTATTTT.

This sequence joins TRBV19 and TRBJ1-1, with D perhaps TRBD1 (6 bases). V was pared by 5 bases and J by 10 bases, with 14 bases between. The length of the CDR3 is 12 residues. Germline V gene sequence: CDR1 LNHDA, CDR2 SQIVND (reference sequence). CDR3 in DNA: TGTGCCAGTAGTCAACAGGGAATTGGAGCTTTCTTT. This codes for CASSQQGIGAFF.

The rearrangement uses TRBV5-6 and TRBJ2-3, with D possibly being TRBD2 (6 bases). V dropped 4 bases and J dropped 6 bases, with 15 bases sitting between them. Germline V lookup: CDR1 SGHDT, CDR2 YYEEEE. The CDR3 runs 14 residues. CDR3 protein: CASSPEAGRDTQYF. The CDR3 DNA reads as TGTGCCAGCAGCCCCGAGGCGGGGCGGGATACGCAGTATTTT.

The gene calls are TRBV10-2 and TRBJ2-5, with unresolved D. The DNA matches TRBJ2-7 better at its end, which makes the J call doubtful. CDR1 WSHSY and CDR2 SAAADI come from the germline V gene. The CDR3 runs 11 residues. The CDR3 protein is CASSDYREQYF. CDR3 nucleotide sequence: TGCGCCAGCAGTGATTACCGCGAGCAGTACTTC.

The CDR3 loop is CATSRDPQFTDTQYF. The DNA of the CDR3 is TGTGCCACCAGCAGAGATCCACAGTTCACAGATACGCAGTATTTT. V is TRBV15 and J is TRBJ2-3; D unresolved. The CDR3 covers 15 residues. V was shortened by 0 bases and J by 2 bases, with 9 bases between the two germline ends. Germline V CDR1 and CDR2: LNHNV, YYDKDF (reference sequence). Full variable domain (rest looked up from reference TRBV15 and TRBJ2-3): DAMVIQNPRYQVTQFGKPVTLSCSQTLNHNVMYWYQQKSSQAPKLLFHYYDKDFNNEADTPDNFQSRRPNTSFCFLDIRSPGLGDTAMYLCATSRDPQFTDTQYFGPGTRLTVL.

This clone was seen more than once but under ten times. This chain uses TRBV5-6 with TRBJ2-7; 9 positions agree with TRBD2. CDR1 is SGHDT and CDR2 is YYEEEE in the germline V gene. The CDR3 is 15 amino acids. After removal of 0 bases from V and 5 bases from J, the junction contained 6 bases not matched to a gene. CDR3 sequence (DNA): TGTGCCAGCAGCTTGGTTAGCGGGAGTCCCCACGAGCAGTACTTC. It translates to CASSLVSGSPHEQYF.

As concerns this clone: Other DNA sequences from this sample encode an identical CDR3 as well. V is TRBV5-1 and J is TRBJ2-5; the match to TRBD1 covers 9 bases. CDR3 length: 15 residues. The V and J ends lost 0 bases and 2 bases, in that order; junction bases with no gene match: 2. The germline CDR1 and CDR2 sequences are SGHRS and YFSETQ. This chain's CDR3 is CASSLDRGRQETQYF. The CDR3 DNA is TGCGCCAGCAGCTTGGACAGGGGGCGGCAAGAGACCCAGTACTTC.

This chain connects TRBV14 to TRBJ2-2; D is unclear. From germline, CDR1 is SGHDN and CDR2 FVKESK. Trimming shortened V by 4 bases and J by 2 bases, and 8 bases separated the two germline ends. CDR3 size: 14 residues. CDR3 residues: CASSLIRNTGELFF. CDR3 nucleotide sequence: TGTGCCAGCAGCCTTATACGTAACACCGGGGAGCTGTTTTTT.

CDR3 residues: CASSLLGGGGANVLTF. The CDR3 DNA reads as TGTGCCAGCAGTTTATTAGGGGGCGGTGGGGCCAACGTCCTGACTTTC. The J gene is TRBJ2-6, the V gene TRBV27; 7 positions agree with TRBD1. CDR3 length: 16 residues. J gave up 3 bases and V 1 base, and 3 bases lay outside the gene matches. Germline V gene data show CDR1 as MNHEY and CDR2 as SMNVEV (reference sequence).

The rearrangement joins TRBV30 to TRBJ1-2, with D possibly matching TRBD1 (5 bases). Looked up from germline, CDR1 is GTSNPN and CDR2 is SVGIG (reference sequence). The CDR3 loop spans 13 amino acids. V shed 3 bases and J shed 4 bases, with 12 bases lying between them. The CDR3 spells CAWRGIQGYGYTF. DNA of the CDR3: TGTGCCTGGAGGGGTATCCAGGGCTATGGCTACACCTTC. Drawing the rest from reference TRBV30 and TRBJ1-2, the complete variable domain is SQTIHQWPATLVQPVGSPLSLECTVEGTSNPNLYWYRQAAGRGLQLLFYSVGIGQISSEVPQNLSASRPQDRQFILSSKKLLLSDSGFYLCAWRGIQGYGYTFGSGTRLTVV.

This chain connects TRBV19 to TRBJ2-7; weak D call: TRBD1 (7 bases). With 5 bases removed from V and 3 bases from J, the gap between germline ends came to 17 bases. The CDR3 covers 15 residues. The germline V gene has CDR1 LNHDA and CDR2 SQIVND (reference sequence). The CDR3 spells CASSAVRGASYEQYF. The DNA for the CDR3 is TGTGCCAGTAGTGCCGTCAGGGGGGCTAGCTACGAGCAGTACTTC.

The V gene is TRBV10-3, the J gene TRBJ1-1; no reliable D call. The CDR3 contains 14 residues. The germline V and J ends were trimmed by 2 bases and 2 bases, with 9 bases remaining between them. CDR1 is ENHRY, CDR2 SYGVKD, per germline. The CDR3 DNA sequence: TGTGCCATCAGTGAGAAGGAGGGAAACACTGAAGCTTTCTTT. It encodes CAISEKEGNTEAFF.

V usage is TRBV7-3 and J usage is TRBJ2-5, with 9 bases aligning to TRBD1. V dropped 0 bases and J dropped 6; count of bases not matched to a gene: 2. The CDR3 is made up of 14 amino acids. From germline, CDR1 is SGHTA and CDR2 FQGTGA. CDR3 protein: CASSLTGQGQTQYF. CDR3 DNA sequence: TGTGCCAGCAGCTTAACGGGACAGGGTCAGACCCAGTACTTC.

This clone was detected only a few times. The rearrangement joins TRBV6-1 to TRBJ1-1; D ambiguous. The CDR3 sequence is 12 residues long. Per germline, CDR1 MNHNS and CDR2 SASEGT. V lost 4 bases and J lost 6, with 9 bases in between. The CDR3 protein is CASSGGYAEAFF. The CDR3 DNA reads TGTGCCAGCAGTGGCGGATACGCTGAAGCTTTCTTT.

This clone has more than one count but fewer than ten. The chain carries TRBV20-1 and TRBJ1-2; unclear D gene. The CDR3 loop spans 11 amino acids. Between the trimmed V and J ends, which lost 3 bases and 5 bases, there was a span of 7 bases. The germline V gene has CDR1 DFQATT and CDR2 SNEGSKA (reference sequence). CDR3 amino acids: CSASSGYGYTF. In DNA form, the CDR3 reads TGCAGTGCTAGCTCCGGGTATGGCTACACCTTC.

The chain couples TRBV13 to TRBJ2-2; 7 bases align to TRBD1. The germline CDR1 and CDR2 sequences are PRHDT and FYEKMQ (reference sequence). CDR3 length: 20 amino acids. Trimming at V came to 4 bases and at J to 1 base, leaving 18 bases not matched to a gene. CDR3 in DNA: TGTGCCAGCAGCTCCACTTGGACAGGATGGGGAAATCTGAACACCGGGGAGCTGTTTTTT. It encodes CASSSTWTGWGNLNTGELFF.

The chain has TRBV6-5 and TRBJ1-1; no clear D gene. CDR3 size: 15 residues. The V end was cut by 2 bases, the J end by 2 bases, with 12 bases between. CDR1 MNHEY and CDR2 SVGAGI come from the germline V gene. CDR3 DNA: TGTGCCAGCAGTTACGGGTCAGGAGTCAACACTGAAGCTTTCTTT. This translates into CASSYGSGVNTEAFF.